One TCR beta chain is described in this entry. Treatment defined: preoperative locoregional IRX-2 cytokine immunotherapy. The data originate from a study of preoperative IRX-2 immunotherapy in early breast cancer. V was shortened by 0 bases and J by 7 bases, with 10 bases between the two germline ends. The length of the CDR3 is 15 residues. Germline V lookup: CDR1 MNHGY, CDR2 SAAAGT. TCRdb keeps only in-frame clones here, not all; method: immunoSEQ multiplex PCR. The data show 40,000 to 50,000 clones, about 72% seen once. This rearrangement joins TRBV6-8 to TRBJ1-6; a weak D match, TRBD1 (5 bases). Sample: tumor tissue, taken after IRX-2 immunotherapy. This TCR was recovered from a human donor with breast cancer. CDR3 loop: CASSYSGAENSPLHF. The CDR3 DNA reads as TGTGCCAGCAGTTACTCAGGGGCGGAGAATTCACCCCTCCACTTT.